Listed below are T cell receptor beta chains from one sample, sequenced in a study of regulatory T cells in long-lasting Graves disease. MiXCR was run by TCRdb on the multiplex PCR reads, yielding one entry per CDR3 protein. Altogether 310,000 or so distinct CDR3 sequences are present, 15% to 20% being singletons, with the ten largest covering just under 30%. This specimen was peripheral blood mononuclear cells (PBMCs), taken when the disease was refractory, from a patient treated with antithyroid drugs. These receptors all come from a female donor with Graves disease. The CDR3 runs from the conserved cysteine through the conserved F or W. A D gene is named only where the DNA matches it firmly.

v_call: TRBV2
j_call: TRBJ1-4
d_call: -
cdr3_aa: CASSEARRVNEKLVF

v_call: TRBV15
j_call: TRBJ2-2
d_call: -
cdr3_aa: CATSPPWGFNTGELFF

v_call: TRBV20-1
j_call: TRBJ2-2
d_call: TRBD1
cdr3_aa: CSARDPTGSGELFF

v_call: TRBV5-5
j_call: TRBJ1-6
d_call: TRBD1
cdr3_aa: CASSSPTGESSYNSPLHF

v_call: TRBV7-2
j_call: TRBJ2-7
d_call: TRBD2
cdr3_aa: CASRTSGGAYEQYF

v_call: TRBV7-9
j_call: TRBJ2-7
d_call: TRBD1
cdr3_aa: CASSLGLGDRAYEQYF

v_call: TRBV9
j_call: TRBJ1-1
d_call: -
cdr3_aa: CASSPNRDPQGAFF

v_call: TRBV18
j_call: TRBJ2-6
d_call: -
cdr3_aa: CASSPTSGRNSGANVLTF

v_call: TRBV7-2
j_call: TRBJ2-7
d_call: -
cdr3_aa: CASRFQLGREQYF

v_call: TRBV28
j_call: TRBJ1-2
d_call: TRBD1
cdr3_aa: CASSSTGGRGGYTF

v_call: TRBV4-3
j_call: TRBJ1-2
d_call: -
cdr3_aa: CASSQPGEGYGYTF

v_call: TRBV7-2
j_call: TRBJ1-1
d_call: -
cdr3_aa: CASSLDGGSYTEAFF

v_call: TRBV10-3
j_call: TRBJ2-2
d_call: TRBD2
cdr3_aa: CAISGGGLAPGELFF

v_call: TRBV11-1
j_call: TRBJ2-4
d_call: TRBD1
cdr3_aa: CASSRSPGQGLLAKNIQYF

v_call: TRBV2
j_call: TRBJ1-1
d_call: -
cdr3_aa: CASSEDTPDFNTEAFF

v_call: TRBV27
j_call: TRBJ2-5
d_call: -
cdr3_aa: CASSLSRWETQYF

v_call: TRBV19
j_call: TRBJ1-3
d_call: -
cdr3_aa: CASSIVSVGNTIYF

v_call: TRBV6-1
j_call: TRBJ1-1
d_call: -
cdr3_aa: CASSEAWGANTEAFF

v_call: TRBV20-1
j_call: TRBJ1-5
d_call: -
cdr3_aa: CSASTGYSNQPQHF

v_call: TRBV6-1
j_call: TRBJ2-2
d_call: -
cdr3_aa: CASTEGDTGELFF

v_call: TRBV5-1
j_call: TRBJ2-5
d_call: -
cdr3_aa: CASSLEGQFETQYF

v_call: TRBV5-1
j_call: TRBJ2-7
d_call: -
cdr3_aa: CASSLDVDSKLPINEQYF

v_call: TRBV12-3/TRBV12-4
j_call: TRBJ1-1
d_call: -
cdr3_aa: CASSLPGGTEAFF

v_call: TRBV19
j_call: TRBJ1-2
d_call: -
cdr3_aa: CASSIDRWNNGYTF

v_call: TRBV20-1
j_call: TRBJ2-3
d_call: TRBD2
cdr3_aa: CSARDILGTRITDTQYF

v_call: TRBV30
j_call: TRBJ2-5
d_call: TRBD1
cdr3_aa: CAWSVLGQGKETQYF

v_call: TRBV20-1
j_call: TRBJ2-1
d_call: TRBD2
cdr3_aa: CSAKGDRGGGQFF

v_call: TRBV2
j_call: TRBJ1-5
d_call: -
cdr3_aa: CASRIQGYGNQPQHF

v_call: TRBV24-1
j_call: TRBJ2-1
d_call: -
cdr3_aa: CATSADRNNEQFF

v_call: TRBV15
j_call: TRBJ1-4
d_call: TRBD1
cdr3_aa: CATSSLTGVLEKLFF

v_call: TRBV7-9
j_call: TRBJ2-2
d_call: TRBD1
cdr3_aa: CAIPRGQGYTGELFF

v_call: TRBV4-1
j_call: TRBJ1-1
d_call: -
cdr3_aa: CASSQDGGFAEAFF

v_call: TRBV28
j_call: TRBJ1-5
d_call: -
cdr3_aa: CASKRGNQPQHF

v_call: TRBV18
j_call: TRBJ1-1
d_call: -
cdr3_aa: CASSPPNGGTEAFF

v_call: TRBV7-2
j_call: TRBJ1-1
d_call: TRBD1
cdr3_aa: CAGSFYRQGTEAFF

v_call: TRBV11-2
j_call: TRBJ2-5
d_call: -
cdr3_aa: CASSLTYRSQETQYF

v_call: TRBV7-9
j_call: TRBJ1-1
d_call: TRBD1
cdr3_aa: CASSPRTGIMNTEAFF